These 2 T cell receptor beta chains originate from one sample sequenced in a study of CD8+ T cells in alopecia areata. After isolation, RNA underwent reverse transcription to generate cDNA as the sequencing template. Sequencing was performed with immunoSEQ multiplex PCR; in TCRdb, only in-frame clones are kept and a portion is missing. The sample lists around 270,000 clones, 58% occurring once. The treatment: oral pan-JAK inhibitor, 5-10 mg twice daily. Sequenced here: CD4+ T cells sorted from blood, sampled at week 24, from a patient treated with tofacitinib. Source of these receptors: a human donor with alopecia areata.

A few counts support this clone. The V call is TRBV14, the J call TRBJ1-1, with D uncertain. The CDR3 totals 11 residues. CDR1 is SGHDN, CDR2 FVKESK, per germline. Between the trimmed V and J ends, which lost 1 base and 12 bases, there was a span of 9 bases. CDR3 residues: CASSQAGLSFF. CDR3 DNA: TGTGCCAGCAGCCAAGCGGGCCTCTCTTTCTTT.

Points on this clone: One junction end does not reproduce the germline sequence, and a read error may be involved. CDR3 coding DNA: TGTGCTAGCAGCTTAGGGGACAGGACCACCGGGGAGCTGTTTTTT. This sequence encodes CASSLGDRTTGELFF. V gene TRBV7-7 combines with J gene TRBJ2-2; 8 bases fit TRBD1. The length of the CDR3 is 15 residues. Germline V CDR1 and CDR2: SSHAT, FNYEAQ (reference sequence).